Below, 11 T cell receptor beta chains from the same sample are listed, as sequenced in a study of cytomegalovirus exposure and HLA in healthy donors. PCR was performed using 60 Vbeta and 13 Jbeta primers. The repertoire was sequenced with immunoSEQ multiplex PCR; TCRdb's copy has only in-frame clones and lacks some. This repertoire shows around 140,000 clones, around four fifths found once; its top ten account for over 1.5%. The sample was PBMCs. These TCRs come from a man aged 40-55 years in good health and CMV-seronegative.

The V and J genes are TRBV19 and TRBJ2-1; TRBD1 agrees at 10 bases. The CDR3 covers 14 residues. The V segment lost 5 bases and the J segment 6 bases; nucleotides outside the gene matches: 4. Germline CDR1 is LNHDA and CDR2 is SQIVND (reference sequence). The CDR3 DNA follows: TGTGCCAGTAGTGTGGACAGGGGGGGCAATGAGCAGTTCTTC. The encoded protein is CASSVDRGGNEQFF.

V and J are TRBV10-3 and TRBJ1-3; weak D call: TRBD1 (5 bases). Germline V lookup: CDR1 ENHRY, CDR2 SYGVKD. V dropped 6 bases and J dropped 3 bases, with 12 bases sitting between them. This CDR3 comprises 14 residues. The CDR3, as DNA: TGTGCCATCAGCGAGGGGCAGATTGGAAACACCATATATTTT. Translated, it gives CAISEGQIGNTIYF.

The genes are TRBV19 and TRBJ2-3; D is perhaps TRBD2 (5 bases). Trimming removed 1 base at V and 2 bases at J, with 13 bases between. The CDR3 has 16 residues. Germline V gene lookup returns CDR1 LNHDA and CDR2 SQIVND (reference sequence). In DNA form, the CDR3 reads TGTGCCAGTAGTATAGCGACTATCGCTTTCACAGATACGCAGTATTTT. Encoded protein: CASSIATIAFTDTQYF.

The chain couples TRBV27 to TRBJ1-1; possibly TRBD1 for D (6 bases). The CDR3 contains 13 residues. The V end lost 3 bases, the J end lost 4 bases, and 9 bases lay between the germline ends. The germline V gene has CDR1 MNHEY and CDR2 SMNVEV (reference sequence). CDR3 coding DNA: TGTGCCAGCAGTTTTCAGGGGCTCACTGAAGCTTTCTTT. Translated, it gives CASSFQGLTEAFF.

The gene calls are TRBV6-9 and TRBJ1-6, with 9 nucleotides matching TRBD1. The CDR3 covers 14 residues. V shed 9 bases and J 10 bases; nucleotides not matched to a gene: 10. Per the germline V gene, CDR1 is MNHGY and CDR2 is SVAAGI. This CDR3 is CARGQGRSESPLHF. CDR3 nucleotide sequence: TGTGCCAGAGGACAGGGGCGTTCGGAATCACCCCTCCACTTT.

This chain joins TRBV6-5 and TRBJ1-6, with TRBD1 matching over 7 bases. V shed 6 bases, J shed 7 bases, and the junction held 9 bases outside the gene matches. The CDR3 length is 15 residues. CDR1 and CDR2 from the germline V gene are MNHEY and SVGAGI. This chain's CDR3 is CASSPSQGGNSPLHF. The CDR3 DNA is TGTGCCAGCAGCCCGTCCCAGGGGGGAAATTCACCCCTCCACTTT.

As DNA, the CDR3 is TGTGCCAGCAGCCTAGGGGGGGGCTACGAGCAGTACTTC. The encoded protein is CASSLGGGYEQYF. The rearrangement uses TRBV2 and TRBJ2-7; the D gene is possibly TRBD2 (7 bases). Germline lookup yields CDR1 SNHLY and CDR2 FYNNEI. CDR3 length equals 13 residues. Trimming stripped 6 bases from V and 3 bases from J, with 12 bases between.

This clone has only a few counts. V usage is TRBV5-1 and J usage is TRBJ2-1; 12 nucleotides align to TRBD1. CDR1 is SGHRS, CDR2 YFSETQ, per germline. This CDR3 has 17 amino acids. Unmatched junction bases numbered 14, after V lost 5 bases and J lost 8 bases. The CDR3 DNA is TGCGCCAGCAGTCAGGGGGATATAGGGACAGGGGGCGATGAGCAGTTCTTC. This encodes CASSQGDIGTGGDEQFF.

V usage is TRBV5-5 and J usage is TRBJ1-1, with 9 nucleotides matching TRBD1. Germline V gene sequence: CDR1 SGHKS, CDR2 YYEKEE (reference sequence). The CDR3 extends over 14 amino acids. V lost 0 bases and J lost 7; bases outside the gene matches: 4. The CDR3 loop is CASSLAGQGGEAFF. CDR3 DNA: TGTGCCAGCAGCTTGGCGGGACAGGGTGGTGAAGCTTTCTTT.

This clone came up once. The rearrangement uses TRBV2 and TRBJ1-5; 7 bases fit TRBD1. V dropped 6 bases and J dropped 5; count of bases not matched to a gene: 7. The CDR3 covers 14 residues. Germline V lookup: CDR1 SNHLY, CDR2 FYNNEI. The CDR3 region has the DNA TGTGCCAGCAGCCACAGGGGTGGGGATCAGCCCCAGCATTTT. Translated: CASSHRGGDQPQHF.

The chain couples TRBV4-3 to TRBJ2-7, with D possibly matching TRBD2 (5 bases). This CDR3 comprises 14 residues. Per germline, CDR1 LGHNA and CDR2 YSLEER. Deletions cut 2 bases from V and 4 bases from J, with 12 bases between. For the CDR3, the DNA is TGCGCCAGCAGCCAATCGTCAGCGGATTACGAGCAGTACTTC. This sequence encodes CASSQSSADYEQYF.